Included here is one T cell receptor (beta chain) sequence, with context. Sequenced by immunoSEQ multiplex PCR; TCRdb stores in-frame clones only, minus some. The sample has more than 60,000 clones; about 86% are singletons. The record originates from a study of OX40 agonist ivuxolimab in advanced cancers. The origin of this receptor is an adult with an advanced solid tumor such as melanoma, head and neck, liver or kidney cancer. This sample comprised CD4+ or CD8+ T cells sorted from blood, obtained in a trial of the OX40 agonist ivuxolimab.

The DNA of the CDR3 is TGTGCCAGCTCATCATCAGGGACAGGGGTTATGAACACTGAAGCTTTCTTT. It yields the protein CASSSSGTGVMNTEAFF. The V and J genes are TRBV18 and TRBJ1-1; 10 bases fit TRBD1. The CDR3 is 17 residues long. The junction had 9 bases not matched to a gene; V was cut back by 5 bases and J by 0 bases. Germline V CDR1 and CDR2: KGHSH, LQKENI.